This TCR beta chain is from a study of shared clonotypes between healthy human individuals. Germline V lookup: CDR1 SGHVS, CDR2 FQNEAQ. The CDR3 totals 14 residues. Deletions cut 4 bases from V and 4 bases from J, with 11 bases between. Clones were sequenced by immunoSEQ multiplex PCR, and TCRdb holds only the in-frame ones, with some missing. Among about 960,000 clones, 76% were seen once, and the ten largest hold about 1.5%. The chain is built from TRBV7-8 and TRBJ1-5; the D gene is possibly TRBD1 (6 bases). The material sequenced was memory CD4+ T cells sorted from blood. Described subset: CD45RA-negative fraction. The source is a man aged 18 to 30 in good health. The CDR3 bases are TGTGCCAGCAGCTCTGGACAGCGGAATCAGCCCCAGCATTTT. Amino acids: CASSSGQRNQPQHF.